The rows below give T cell receptor beta chains drawn from one sample of a study of identical twins. TCRdb reprocessed the 5' RACE reads via MiXCR and lists one record per CDR3 protein. The sample carries approximately 240,000 distinct CDR3 sequences, about 14% recorded once. The sample comprised memory (CD45RO+) T cells sorted from blood. Source of these receptors: a woman under 30 in good health. Both conserved end residues are part of each CDR3. The order of the fields is V gene, D gene, clone size, J gene, CDR3 DNA, CDR3 protein. A D gene is named only where the DNA matches it firmly. Size values are once, few and many counts, or a class for expanded clones, and some rows have none.

V: TRBV20-1
D: TRBD2
size: .
J: TRBJ2-4
DNA: TGCAGTGCTAGAGGGGCTAGCGGGAGGGGAGGGGAAAACATTCAGTACTTC
CDR3: CSARGASGRGGENIQYF

V: TRBV4-2
D: TRBD1
size: few
J: TRBJ1-2
DNA: TGTGCCAGCAGCCAAGATCCGATTTCTGGACAGGGAAACTATGGCTACACCTTC
CDR3: CASSQDPISGQGNYGYTF

V: TRBV6-5
D: .
size: .
J: TRBJ1-2
DNA: TGTGCCAGCAGTTACCAGGAGAGGGGTGGCTACACCTTC
CDR3: CASSYQERGGYTF

V: TRBV29-1
D: .
size: many
J: TRBJ2-1
DNA: TGCAGCGTTGAAGGCCTGTTACGCCAGAGCTCCTACAATGAGCAGTTCTTC
CDR3: CSVEGLLRQSSYNEQFF

V: TRBV20-1
D: .
size: .
J: TRBJ1-6
DNA: TGCAGTGCTAGAGCCCCCTCCAGGGAGAGTAATTCACCCCTCCACTTT
CDR3: CSARAPSRESNSPLHF

V: TRBV7-6
D: TRBD2
size: few
J: TRBJ2-7
DNA: TGTGCCAGCAGCTTACAGAATAGCGGGGGCTACGAGCAGTACTTC
CDR3: CASSLQNSGGYEQYF

V: TRBV24-1
D: .
size: .
J: TRBJ2-3
DNA: TGTGCCACCAGTGACCCGACGACGGGGGATACGCAGTATTTT
CDR3: CATSDPTTGDTQYF

V: TRBV20-1
D: .
size: many
J: TRBJ2-1
DNA: TGCAGTGCTAGATTGGCAGATAATGAGCAGTTCTTC
CDR3: CSARLADNEQFF

V: TRBV5-1
D: .
size: many
J: TRBJ2-2
DNA: TGCGCCAGCAGCTTGAACCCCGGGGAGCTGTTTTTT
CDR3: CASSLNPGELFF

V: TRBV7-2
D: .
size: few
J: TRBJ1-1
DNA: TGTGCCAGCAGCTTTTCGGGCGGTTACACGGAAGCTTTCTTT
CDR3: CASSFSGGYTEAFF

V: TRBV12-3/TRBV12-4
D: TRBD2
size: few
J: TRBJ2-1
DNA: TGTGCCAGCAGTTTACAACTAGCGGGATACAATGAGCAGTTCTTC
CDR3: CASSLQLAGYNEQFF

V: TRBV9
D: .
size: many
J: TRBJ2-3
DNA: TGTGCCAGCAGCGCAGGACCCTCCAGGAGCACAGATACGCAGTATTTT
CDR3: CASSAGPSRSTDTQYF

V: TRBV12-3/TRBV12-4
D: .
size: few
J: TRBJ2-3
DNA: TGTGCCAGCAGTTTAACAGGCTACTCCACAGATACGCAGTATTTT
CDR3: CASSLTGYSTDTQYF

V: TRBV14
D: .
size: few
J: TRBJ2-5
DNA: TGTGCCAGCAGCCACCAATGGGCCTCTACGGAGTACTTC
CDR3: CASSHQWASTEYF

V: TRBV12-3/TRBV12-4
D: TRBD1
size: few
J: TRBJ1-6
DNA: TGTGCCAGCAGTTTCCTGGACAGGGCGGGATCACCCCTCCACTTT
CDR3: CASSFLDRAGSPLHF

V: TRBV12-3/TRBV12-4
D: TRBD2
size: many
J: TRBJ2-5
DNA: TGTGCCAGCAGCCCCGTTAAAGGGAGGGCCGGAGAGACCCAGTACTTC
CDR3: CASSPVKGRAGETQYF

V: TRBV3-1
D: .
size: few
J: TRBJ2-1
DNA: TGTGCCAGCAGCCAAGTGCAGGTCGGTGAGCAGTTCTTC
CDR3: CASSQVQVGEQFF

V: TRBV3-1
D: .
size: .
J: TRBJ1-1
DNA: TGTGCCAGCAGTTTAGGGACCGAATCGGTTGAAGCTTTCTTT
CDR3: CASSLGTESVEAFF

V: TRBV7-2
D: .
size: few
J: TRBJ2-5
DNA: TGTGCCAGCAGCCCCCGGAGCGGAAACCAAGAGACCCAGTACTTC
CDR3: CASSPRSGNQETQYF

V: TRBV27
D: .
size: .
J: TRBJ2-5
DNA: TGTGCCAGCAGTCCGCTTGGGGCGGTTCAAGAGACCCAGTACTTC
CDR3: CASSPLGAVQETQYF

V: TRBV5-1
D: .
size: many
J: TRBJ2-2
DNA: TGCGCCAGCAGCTTGGGAATGATCGGGGGCCCCTGGAGCGGGGAGCTGTTTTTT
CDR3: CASSLGMIGGPWSGELFF

V: TRBV29-1
D: .
size: .
J: TRBJ1-6
DNA: TGCAGCGTTTCCGGGACGAGAGATTCACCCCTCCACTTT
CDR3: CSVSGTRDSPLHF

V: TRBV6-5
D: .
size: .
J: TRBJ2-5
DNA: TGTGCCAGCAGTCTACATGTCCGAGAGACCCAGTACTTC
CDR3: CASSLHVRETQYF

V: TRBV4-3
D: TRBD2
size: .
J: TRBJ2-3
DNA: TGCGCCAGCAGCCAAGATCCGGGACTAGAGACCACAGGTACGCAGTATTTT
CDR3: CASSQDPGLETTGTQYF

V: TRBV7-8
D: .
size: few
J: TRBJ2-1
DNA: TGTGCCAGCAGCCCCAGGGGTGGCAGCGGAGAGCAGTTCTTC
CDR3: CASSPRGGSGEQFF

V: TRBV7-2
D: .
size: .
J: TRBJ2-7
DNA: TGTGCCAGCAGCGCACGAACCTACGAGCAGTACTTC
CDR3: CASSARTYEQYF

V: TRBV7-8
D: .
size: .
J: TRBJ2-3
DNA: TGTGCCAGCAGCCTATACTTGGGGGATACGCAGTATTTT
CDR3: CASSLYLGDTQYF

V: TRBV10-2
D: .
size: few
J: TRBJ2-7
DNA: TGCGCCAGCAGCGACAGCAGAAGCTCCTACGAGCAGTACTTC
CDR3: CASSDSRSSYEQYF

V: TRBV20-1
D: TRBD2
size: .
J: TRBJ2-1
DNA: TGCAGTGCCGCGACTAGCGGGGTCGATGAGCAGTTCTTC
CDR3: CSAATSGVDEQFF

V: TRBV9
D: .
size: .
J: TRBJ2-1
DNA: TGTGCCAGCAGCGTCCACAGCTCCTACAATGAGCAGTTCTTC
CDR3: CASSVHSSYNEQFF

V: TRBV12-3/TRBV12-4
D: .
size: few
J: TRBJ2-5
DNA: TGTGCCAGCACCTCTCCTCTATACGACTTCATAGGGACCCAGTACTTC
CDR3: CASTSPLYDFIGTQYF

V: TRBV9
D: TRBD1
size: few
J: TRBJ2-7
DNA: TGTGCCAGCAGCGCCCAGCCGGGACAGTCTTACGAGCAGTACTTC
CDR3: CASSAQPGQSYEQYF